The TCR beta chain under discussion was sequenced for a study of shared clonotypes between healthy human individuals. Study-level points and caveats: Approximately 4.6% of naive CD4 clonotypes were shared across a few donors.

Profiling relied on immunoSEQ multiplex PCR, and the TCRdb table lists in-frame clones only, not all of them. The sample lists about 1.5 million clones; approximately 98% were seen once. The germline gives CDR1 SGDLS, CDR2 YYNGEE. V trimming: 2 bases; J trimming: 2 bases; junction bases outside the gene matches: 3. The CDR3 sequence is 15 residues long. In the case of this clone: Its antigen is unknown.

The V gene is TRBV9, the J gene TRBJ1-4; TRBD1 matches at 7 bases. The sequencing input was naive CD4+ T cells sorted from blood. Documented subset: CD45RA+ positively selected. The origin of this receptor is a man aged 25-45 years in good health. CDR3 sequence (DNA): TGTGCCAGCAGCGTGAGGGGGCGCACTAATGAAAAACTGTTTTTT. Translating it yields CASSVRGRTNEKLFF.